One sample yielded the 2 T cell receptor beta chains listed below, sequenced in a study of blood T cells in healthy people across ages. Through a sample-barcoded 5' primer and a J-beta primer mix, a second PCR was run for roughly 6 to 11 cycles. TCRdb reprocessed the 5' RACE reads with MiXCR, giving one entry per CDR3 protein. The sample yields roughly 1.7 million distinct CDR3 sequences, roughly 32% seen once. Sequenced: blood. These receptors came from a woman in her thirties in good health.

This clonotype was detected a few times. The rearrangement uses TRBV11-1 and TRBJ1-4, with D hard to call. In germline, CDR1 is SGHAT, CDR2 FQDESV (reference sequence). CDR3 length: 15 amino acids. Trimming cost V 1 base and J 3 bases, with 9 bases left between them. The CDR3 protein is CASSLVSAANEKLFF. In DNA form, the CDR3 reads TGTGCCAGCAGCTTAGTGTCGGCGGCTAATGAAAAACTGTTTTTT.

In nucleotides, the CDR3 is TGTGCCAGCAGACTTAACTGGCAGGAGGGACTCTATGGCTACACCTTC. Translation: CASRLNWQEGLYGYTF. The chain carries TRBV11-2 and TRBJ1-2; possibly TRBD1 for D (5 bases). Trimming cost V 6 bases and J 4 bases, with 21 bases left between them. Germline values: CDR1 SGHAT, CDR2 FQNNGV. This CDR3 has 16 amino acids.